A single sample is the source of the 20 T cell receptor beta chains below, sequenced in a study of control samples from healthy donors and cancer patients. Assay: immunoSEQ multiplex PCR; the TCRdb copy retains only in-frame clones and omits some. The repertoire holds around 70,000 clones, with approximately 94% as singletons. The sample taken for sequencing was blood. The receptors derive from a woman aged 30 to 39 in good health.

CDR3 nucleotides: TGTGCCTGGAGTGGGACAGGGGGGAGGTCACCCCTCCACTTT. It translates to CAWSGTGGRSPLHF. V gene TRBV30 combines with J gene TRBJ1-6; 10 nucleotides line up with TRBD1. This CDR3 spans 14 amino acids. Germline lookup yields CDR1 GTSNPN and CDR2 SVGIG (reference sequence). V lost 1 base, J lost 10 bases, and 4 bases stayed unmatched.

The chain employs TRBV3-1 (or the pseudogene TRBV3-2) and TRBJ2-3, with unresolved D. Germline lookup yields CDR1 LGHDT and CDR2 YNNKEL (reference sequence). The ends were cut back, 0 bases at V and 2 bases at J, with 6 bases in the middle. The CDR3 consists of 14 residues. CDR3 bases: TGTGCCAGCAGCCAAGATGGCAACACAGATACGCAGTATTTT. Its protein is CASSQDGNTDTQYF.

This clone was recorded once. The V call is TRBV20-1, the J call TRBJ2-7; D ambiguous. Germline-derived CDR1 and CDR2 are DFQATT and SNEGSKA (reference sequence). The CDR3 is made up of 10 amino acids. Trimming removed 3 bases at V and 6 bases at J, with 6 bases between. The CDR3 DNA reads TGCAGTGCTAGTGAGGTCGAGCAGTACTTC. Translation: CSASEVEQYF.

The chain links TRBV18 to TRBJ2-5; 13 positions agree with TRBD2. CDR3 length: 15 residues. The germline CDR1 and CDR2 sequences are KGHSH and LQKENI. The V segment lost 0 bases and the J segment 5 bases; nucleotides outside the gene matches: 0. DNA for the CDR3: TGTGCCAGCTCACCACCGGGACTAGCGGGGGAGACCCAGTACTTC. Protein sequence: CASSPPGLAGETQYF.

This chain joins TRBV28 and TRBJ1-2; D is possibly TRBD1 (5 bases). The CDR3 is 13 residues long. Trimming took off 2 bases at V and 4 bases at J, with 8 bases between the two ends. The V gene's germline CDR1 is MDHEN and CDR2 SYDVKM. The CDR3 loop is CASSLQGTYGYTF. The CDR3 DNA reads as TGTGCCAGCAGTTTACAGGGTACCTATGGCTACACCTTC.

The chain employs TRBV3-1 (or the pseudogene TRBV3-2) and TRBJ2-3, with 10 bases fitting TRBD2. The CDR3 is 16 amino acids. V lost 6 bases, J lost 6 bases, and 12 bases stayed unmatched. Germline assignment: CDR1 LGHDT and CDR2 YNNKEL (reference sequence). As DNA, the CDR3 is TGTGCCAGCAGTGTCCGCCGAGCGGGGGGGCCGGATACGCAGTATTTT. Its translation is CASSVRRAGGPDTQYF.

V usage is TRBV4-1 and J usage is TRBJ1-2, with a possible D match to TRBD1 (6 bases). From germline, CDR1 is MGHRA and CDR2 YSYEKL. CDR3 length equals 15 residues. With 3 bases removed from V and 0 bases from J, the gap between germline ends came to 11 bases. The CDR3, as DNA: TGCGCCAGCAGCCAGGGGGCGGGCCCTAACTATGGCTACACCTTC. This translates into CASSQGAGPNYGYTF.

V gene TRBV7-8 combines with J gene TRBJ2-1; D may be TRBD1 (5 bases). V gave up 3 bases and J gave up 4 bases, with 13 bases separating them. This CDR3 is 15 amino acids long. CDR1 and CDR2 from the germline V gene are SGHVS and FQNEAQ. The CDR3 nucleotides read TGTGCCAGCAGCTTCGGCAGGGCTCAGTACAATGAGCAGTTCTTC. This sequence encodes CASSFGRAQYNEQFF.

The chain employs TRBV4-1 and TRBJ1-1; tentatively, D is TRBD1 (6 bases). The CDR3 sequence is 14 residues long. Germline loops: CDR1 MGHRA, CDR2 YSYEKL. The V gene lost 0 bases and the J gene lost 5 bases, with 10 bases spanning the gap. The CDR3 region has the DNA TGCGCCAGCAGCCAAGACAGGGGTTATACTGAAGCTTTCTTT. Residues: CASSQDRGYTEAFF.

To note about this clone: This sample also contains other DNA sequences that code for the same CDR3. The rearrangement joins TRBV15 to TRBJ2-2, with D perhaps assigned TRBD1 or TRBD2 (5 bases each). The CDR3 consists of 15 residues. V gave up 9 bases and J gave up 1 base, with 15 bases separating them. Germline assignment: CDR1 LNHNV and CDR2 YYDKDF (reference sequence). Here the CDR3 reads CATGSGTQNTGELFF. Here the CDR3 DNA reads TGTGCCACGGGATCCGGGACGCAGAACACCGGGGAGCTGTTTTTT.

The V call is TRBV3-1 (or the pseudogene TRBV3-2), the J call TRBJ2-7; D perhaps matches TRBD2 (5 bases). Germline loops: CDR1 LGHDT, CDR2 YNNKEL (reference sequence). Trimming removed 3 bases from V and 5 bases from J, with 11 bases in between. The CDR3 contains 13 residues. CDR3 sequence (DNA): TGTGCCAGCAGCCATTTCGAGCGGAACGAGCAGTACTTC. Protein sequence: CASSHFERNEQYF.

This chain connects TRBV5-1 to TRBJ2-7; D gene unclear. Germline CDR1 reads SGHRS; CDR2 reads YFSETQ. The CDR3 totals 16 residues. V was clipped by 3 bases and J by 4 bases, with 20 bases between them. CDR3 region: CASSSAPARMEYEQYF. CDR3 DNA: TGCGCCAGCAGCTCTGCGCCCGCCCGGATGGAATACGAGCAGTACTTC.

This rearrangement joins TRBV5-1 to TRBJ1-1; D uncertain. The CDR3 is made up of 14 amino acids. Trimming pared 0 bases from V and 3 bases from J, leaving 9 bases between. Germline CDR1 is SGHRS and CDR2 is YFSETQ. CDR3 coding DNA: TGCGCCAGCAGCTTGGCCGGAGCAGACACTGAAGCTTTCTTT. Translated: CASSLAGADTEAFF.

The chain links TRBV23-1 to TRBJ2-7, with 12 positions matching TRBD1. TRBV23-1 is an open reading frame, and its role is uncertain. The CDR3 length is 15 residues. CDR3 loop: CPRSRPGTGGCEQYF. The CDR3 DNA follows: TGCCCCCGCAGTCGGCCCGGGACAGGGGGCTGCGAGCAGTACTTC.

The chain joins TRBV4-1 to TRBJ1-1; D is possibly TRBD1 (6 bases). CDR1 is MGHRA and CDR2 is YSYEKL in the germline V gene. V gave up 6 bases and J gave up 4 bases, with 15 bases separating them. This CDR3 has 14 amino acids. CDR3 in amino acids: CASSRGGSATEAFF. As DNA, the CDR3 is TGCGCCAGCAGTCGTGGGGGCTCGGCCACTGAAGCTTTCTTT.

This clone has just one count. The chain is built from TRBV6-6 and TRBJ2-7; D is uncertain. The CDR3 runs 13 residues. Trimming took off 4 bases at V and 2 bases at J, with 9 bases between the two ends. CDR1 and CDR2 from the germline V gene are MNHNY and SVGAGI (reference sequence). CDR3 protein: CASSFSPTYEQYF. The CDR3 nucleotides are TGTGCCAGCAGTTTTAGCCCAACCTACGAGCAGTACTTC.

This clone came up once. The chain is built from TRBV6-6 and TRBJ1-1, with D maybe TRBD1 (5 bases). The CDR3 sequence is 15 residues long. Germline CDR1 reads MNHNY; CDR2 reads SVGAGI (reference sequence). V lost 0 bases and J 1 base, leaving 9 bases between the germline ends. CDR3 nucleotide sequence: TGTGCCAGCAGTTACTCTTGGCAGGGGAACACTGAAGCTTTCTTT. This gives the protein CASSYSWQGNTEAFF.

The CDR3: CATSDIPETQYF. Here the CDR3 DNA reads TGTGCCACCAGTGACATCCCAGAGACCCAGTACTTC. V and J are TRBV24-1 and TRBJ2-5; D is uncertain. V lost 4 bases and J lost 4, with 6 bases in between. Germline V gives CDR1 KGHDR, CDR2 SFDVKD. The CDR3 contains 12 residues.

The rearrangement joins TRBV6-5 to TRBJ1-2; D gene unclear. CDR1 and CDR2 from the germline V gene are MNHEY and SVGAGI. Trimming shortened V by 2 bases and J by 6 bases, and 7 bases separated the two germline ends. This CDR3 comprises 12 residues. DNA for the CDR3: TGTGCCAGCAGTTACCGTGAGGATGGCTACACCTTC. Translation gives CASSYREDGYTF.

This chain joins TRBV19 and TRBJ2-1; D gene unclear. The CDR3 loop spans 14 amino acids. V gave up 4 bases and J gave up 0 bases, with 7 bases separating them. CDR1 and CDR2 from the germline V gene are LNHDA and SQIVND (reference sequence). The CDR3, as DNA: TGTGCCAGTAGTAGCCAGAGCTCCTACAATGAGCAGTTCTTC. Translated, it gives CASSSQSSYNEQFF.